One and the same sample provided the 6 T cell receptor beta chains below, sequenced in a study of beta chain features in type 1 diabetes. General study results and limits: All four CD4+ subsets of Type 1 diabetes patients contained TCRB CDR3s that were moderately but significantly shorter.

These TCRs are of unknown antigen specificity. The sequenced template was cDNA made from the entire isolated RNA. This table comes from immunoSEQ multiplex PCR, and its TCRdb copy is limited to in-frame clones, with some not included. This sample has about 270,000 clones; roughly an eighth occur once, and the top ten carry about 0.015%. The sample taken for sequencing was naive CD4+ T cells from blood. Receptors were obtained from a man aged 25 to 40 with type 1 diabetes.

This clone was detected a few times. V and J are TRBV14 and TRBJ2-1; D is undetermined. The germline CDR1 and CDR2 sequences are SGHDN and FVKESK. The CDR3 sequence is 15 residues long. V dropped 0 bases and J dropped 3 bases, with 9 bases sitting between them. CDR3 sequence reads: CASSQDFSGYNEQFF. In nucleotides, the CDR3 is TGTGCCAGCAGCCAAGATTTTAGTGGCTACAATGAGCAGTTCTTC.

Only a few counts were recorded for this clone. V is TRBV15 and J is TRBJ2-2; TRBD2 matches at 11 bases. The CDR3 totals 16 residues. V shed 1 base and J 3 bases; nucleotides not matched to a gene: 1. Germline CDR1 is LNHNV and CDR2 is YYDKDF (reference sequence). As DNA, the CDR3 is TGTGCCACCAGCAGAGTAGCGGGAGGGTACACCGGGGAGCTGTTTTTT. This encodes CATSRVAGGYTGELFF. Complete variable domain (other parts from reference TRBV15 and TRBJ2-2): DAMVIQNPRYQVTQFGKPVTLSCSQTLNHNVMYWYQQKSSQAPKLLFHYYDKDFNNEADTPDNFQSRRPNTSFCFLDIRSPGLGDTAMYLCATSRVAGGYTGELFFGEGSRLTVL.

The chain links TRBV28 to TRBJ2-1; D is possibly TRBD2 (6 bases). Germline CDR1 is MDHEN and CDR2 is SYDVKM. The V end was cut by 6 bases, the J end by 15 bases, with 18 bases between. The CDR3 length is 12 residues. The CDR3, as DNA: TGTGCCAGCAGATCCGTCGGGAGAGTAGCGTTCTTC. It yields the protein CASRSVGRVAFF. Full variable domain (rest looked up from reference TRBV28 and TRBJ2-1): DVKVTQSSRYLVKRTGEKVFLECVQDMDHENMFWYRQDPGLGLRLIYFSYDVKMKEKGDIPEGYSVSREKKERFSLILESASTNQTSMYLCASRSVGRVAFFGPGTRLTVL.

This rearrangement joins TRBV15 to TRBJ2-1; TRBD2 agrees at 8 bases. This CDR3 contains 16 residues. The V and J ends lost 1 base and 4 bases, in that order; junction bases with no gene match: 6. The germline gives CDR1 LNHNV, CDR2 YYDKDF (reference sequence). CDR3 sequence: CATSRAGGGGYNEQFF. CDR3 nucleotides: TGTGCCACCAGCAGAGCTGGGGGCGGGGGGTACAATGAGCAGTTCTTC. Variable domain in full (rest from reference TRBV15 and TRBJ2-1): DAMVIQNPRYQVTQFGKPVTLSCSQTLNHNVMYWYQQKSSQAPKLLFHYYDKDFNNEADTPDNFQSRRPNTSFCFLDIRSPGLGDTAMYLCATSRAGGGGYNEQFFGPGTRLTVL.

This clone occurred a few times. CDR3: CASSAQTGGLSGYTF. The CDR3, as DNA: TGTGCCAGTAGTGCGCAGACAGGGGGATTGAGCGGCTACACCTTC. The chain recombines TRBV19 with TRBJ1-2; 9 bases agree with TRBD1. Germline lookup yields CDR1 LNHDA and CDR2 SQIVND (reference sequence). This CDR3 region has 15 residues. Germline trimming cut 5 bases from V and 8 bases from J; bases unmatched to any gene: 12.

This clone was counted between two and nine times. The rearrangement uses TRBV7-2 and TRBJ2-5; no reliable D call. Germline V gene lookup returns CDR1 SGHTA and CDR2 FQGNSA. V lost 5 bases and J 5 bases, leaving 12 bases between the germline ends. The CDR3 contains 13 residues. CDR3 amino acids: CASSQPGAETQYF. For the CDR3, the DNA is TGTGCCAGCAGCCAGCCGGGTGCTGAGACCCAGTACTTC.